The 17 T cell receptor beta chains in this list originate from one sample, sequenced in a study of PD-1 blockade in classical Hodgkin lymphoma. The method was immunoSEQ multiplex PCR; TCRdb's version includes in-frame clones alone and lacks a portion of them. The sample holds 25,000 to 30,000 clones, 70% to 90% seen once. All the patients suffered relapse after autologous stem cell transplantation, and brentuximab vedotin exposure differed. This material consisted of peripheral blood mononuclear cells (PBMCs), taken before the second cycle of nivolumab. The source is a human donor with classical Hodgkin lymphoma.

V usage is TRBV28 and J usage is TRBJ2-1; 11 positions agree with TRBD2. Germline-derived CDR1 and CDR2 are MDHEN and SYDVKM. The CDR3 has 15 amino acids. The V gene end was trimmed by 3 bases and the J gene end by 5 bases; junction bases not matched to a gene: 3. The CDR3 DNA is TGTGCCAGCAGTTTTGGGACTAGCGGAAACAATGAGCAGTTCTTC. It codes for CASSFGTSGNNEQFF. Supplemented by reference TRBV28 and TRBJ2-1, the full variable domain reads DVKVTQSSRYLVKRTGEKVFLECVQDMDHENMFWYRQDPGLGLRLIYFSYDVKMKEKGDIPEGYSVSREKKERFSLILESASTNQTSMYLCASSFGTSGNNEQFFGPGTRLTVL.

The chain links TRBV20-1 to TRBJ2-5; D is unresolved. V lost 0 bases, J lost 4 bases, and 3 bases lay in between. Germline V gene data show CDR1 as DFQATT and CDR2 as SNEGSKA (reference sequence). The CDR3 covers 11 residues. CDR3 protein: CSARDVETQYF. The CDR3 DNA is TGCAGTGCTAGAGACGTAGAGACCCAGTACTTC.

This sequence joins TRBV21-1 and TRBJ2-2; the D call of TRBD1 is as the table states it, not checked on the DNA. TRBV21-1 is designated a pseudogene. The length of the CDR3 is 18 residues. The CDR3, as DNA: TGTGCCAGCAGCAATTCCTGGGGCCCATTAAGGTTACTCGGGGAGCTGTTTTTT. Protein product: CASSNSWGPLRLLGELFF.

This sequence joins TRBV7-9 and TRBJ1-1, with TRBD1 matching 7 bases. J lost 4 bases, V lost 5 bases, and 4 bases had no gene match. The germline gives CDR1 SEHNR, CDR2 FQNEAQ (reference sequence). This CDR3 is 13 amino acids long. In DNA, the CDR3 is TGTGCCAGCAGCCTCGGGACAGTCACTGAAGCTTTCTTT. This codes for CASSLGTVTEAFF.

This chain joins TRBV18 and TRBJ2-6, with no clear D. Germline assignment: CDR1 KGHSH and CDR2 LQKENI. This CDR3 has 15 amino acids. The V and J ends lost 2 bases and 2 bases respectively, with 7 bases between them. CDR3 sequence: CASSPGRTGANVLTF. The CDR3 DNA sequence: TGTGCCAGCTCACCAGGCCGGACTGGGGCCAACGTCCTGACTTTC. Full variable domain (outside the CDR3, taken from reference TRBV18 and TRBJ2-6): NAGVMQNPRHLVRRRGQEARLRCSPMKGHSHVYWYRQLPEEGLKFMVYLQKENIIDESGMPKERFSAEFPKEGPSILRIQQVVRGDSAAYFCASSPGRTGANVLTFGAGSRLTVL.

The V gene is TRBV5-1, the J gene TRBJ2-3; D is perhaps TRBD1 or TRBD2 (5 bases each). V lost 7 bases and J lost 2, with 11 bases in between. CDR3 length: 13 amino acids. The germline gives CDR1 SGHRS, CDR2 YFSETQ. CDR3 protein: CASSRGFTDTQYF. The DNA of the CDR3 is TGCGCCAGCTCCCGGGGCTTCACAGATACGCAGTATTTT.

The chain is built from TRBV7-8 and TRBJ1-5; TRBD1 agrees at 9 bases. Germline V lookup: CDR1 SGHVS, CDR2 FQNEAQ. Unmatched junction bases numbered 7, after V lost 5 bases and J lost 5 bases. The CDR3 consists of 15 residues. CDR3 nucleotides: TGTGCCAGCAGCCATTTCCGGACAGGGGATCAGCCCCAGCATTTT. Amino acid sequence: CASSHFRTGDQPQHF.

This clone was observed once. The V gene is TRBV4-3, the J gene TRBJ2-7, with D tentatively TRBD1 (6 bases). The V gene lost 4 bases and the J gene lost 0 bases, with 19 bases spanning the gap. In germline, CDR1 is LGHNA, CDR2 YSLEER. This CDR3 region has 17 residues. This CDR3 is CASSRPGGGGSSYEQYV. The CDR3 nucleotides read TGCGCCAGCAGCCGACCTGGTGGGGGCGGTAGCTCCTACGAGCAGTACGTC.

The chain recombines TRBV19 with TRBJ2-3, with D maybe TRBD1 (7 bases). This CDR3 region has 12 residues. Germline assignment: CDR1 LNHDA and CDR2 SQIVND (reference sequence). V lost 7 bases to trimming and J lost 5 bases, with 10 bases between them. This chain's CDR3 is CASNRGGDTQYF. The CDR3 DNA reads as TGTGCCAGTAACAGGGGAGGAGATACGCAGTATTTT. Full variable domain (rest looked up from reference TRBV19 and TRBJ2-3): DGGITQSPKYLFRKEGQNVTLSCEQNLNHDAMYWYRQDPGQGLRLIYYSQIVNDFQKGDIAEGYSVSREKKESFPLTVTSAQKNPTAFYLCASNRGGDTQYFGPGTRLTVL.

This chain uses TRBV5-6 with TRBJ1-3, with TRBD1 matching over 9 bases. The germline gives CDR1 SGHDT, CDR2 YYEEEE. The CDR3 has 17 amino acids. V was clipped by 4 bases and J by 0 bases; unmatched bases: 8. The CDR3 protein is CASSGAGTGPSGNTIYF. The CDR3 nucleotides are TGTGCCAGCAGCGGTGCCGGGACAGGGCCCTCTGGAAACACCATATATTTT. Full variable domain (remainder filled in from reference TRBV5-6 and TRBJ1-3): DAGVTQSPTHLIKTRGQQVTLRCSPKSGHDTVSWYQQALGQGPQFIFQYYEEEERQRGNFPDRFSGHQFPNYSSELNVNALLLGDSALYLCASSGAGTGPSGNTIYFGEGSWLTVV.

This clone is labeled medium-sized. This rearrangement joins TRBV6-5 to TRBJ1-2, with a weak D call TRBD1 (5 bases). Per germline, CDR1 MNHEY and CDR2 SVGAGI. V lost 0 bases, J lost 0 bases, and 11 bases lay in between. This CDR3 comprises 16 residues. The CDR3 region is CASSYSAGSSNYGYTF. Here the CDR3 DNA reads TGTGCCAGCAGTTACTCGGCAGGGTCTTCTAACTATGGCTACACCTTC.

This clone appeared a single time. CDR3 sequence reads: CASSIGSRTSSGNTIYF. The DNA for the CDR3 is TGTGCCAGTAGTATCGGGTCGCGGACGAGCTCTGGAAACACCATATATTTT. This sequence joins TRBV19 and TRBJ1-3, with D unresolved. Germline loops: CDR1 LNHDA, CDR2 SQIVND (reference sequence). The CDR3 consists of 17 residues. The V gene lost 3 bases and the J gene lost 0 bases, with 15 bases spanning the gap.

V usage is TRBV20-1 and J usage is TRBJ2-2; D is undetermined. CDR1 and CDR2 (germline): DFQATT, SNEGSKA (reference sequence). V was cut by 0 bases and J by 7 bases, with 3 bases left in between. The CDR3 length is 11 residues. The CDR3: CSARERGELFF. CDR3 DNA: TGCAGTGCTAGAGAGCGCGGGGAGCTGTTTTTT.

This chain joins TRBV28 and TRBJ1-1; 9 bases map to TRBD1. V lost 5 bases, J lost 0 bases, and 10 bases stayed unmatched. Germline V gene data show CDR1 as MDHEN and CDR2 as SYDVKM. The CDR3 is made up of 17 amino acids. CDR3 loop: CASSPLGTGNLNTEAFF. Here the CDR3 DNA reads TGTGCCAGCAGTCCACTCGGGACAGGGAACCTGAACACTGAAGCTTTCTTT.

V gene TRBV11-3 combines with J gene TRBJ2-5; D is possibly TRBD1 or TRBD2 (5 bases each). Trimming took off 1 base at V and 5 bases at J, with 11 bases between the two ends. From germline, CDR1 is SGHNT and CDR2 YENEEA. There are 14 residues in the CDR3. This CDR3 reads CASSLAGARETQYF. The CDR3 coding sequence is TGTGCCAGCAGCTTAGCCGGGGCGCGGGAGACCCAGTACTTC.

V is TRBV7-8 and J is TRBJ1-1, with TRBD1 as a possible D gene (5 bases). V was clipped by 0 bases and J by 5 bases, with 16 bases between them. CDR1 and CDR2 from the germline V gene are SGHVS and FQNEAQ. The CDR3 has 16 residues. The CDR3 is CASSLAPQGVWTEAFF. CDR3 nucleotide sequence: TGTGCCAGCAGCTTAGCCCCCCAGGGTGTATGGACTGAAGCTTTCTTT.

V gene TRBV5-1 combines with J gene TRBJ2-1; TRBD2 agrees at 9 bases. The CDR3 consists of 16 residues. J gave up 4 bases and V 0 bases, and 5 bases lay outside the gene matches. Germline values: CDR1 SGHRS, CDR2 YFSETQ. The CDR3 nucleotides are TGCGCCAGCAGCTTGGGTAGCGGGGGAAAATACAATGAGCAGTTCTTC. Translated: CASSLGSGGKYNEQFF.